Each of the 21 T cell receptor beta chains below was sequenced from the same sample in a study of T-cell memory formation after mild COVID-19. TCRdb passed the 5' RACE reads through MiXCR, listing each CDR3 protein once. This table holds about 150,000 distinct CDR3 sequences, roughly 15% found once. The sample consisted of PBMCs or a T cell subset sorted from them (not recorded which). Receptors originate from an adult woman who had mild COVID-19 (a few samples of this study predate the infection). Cell type and time point are not known.

This clonotype came up a few times. The chain carries TRBV20-1 and TRBJ1-5, with D maybe TRBD1 (5 bases). The CDR3 has 13 amino acids. Germline V gives CDR1 DFQATT, CDR2 SNEGSKA (reference sequence). V was pared by 4 bases and J by 4 bases, with 11 bases between. The CDR3 here is CSAKPQGNQPQHF. In DNA, the CDR3 is TGCAGTGCTAAACCCCAGGGAAATCAGCCCCAGCATTTT.

The V gene is TRBV5-1, the J gene TRBJ2-3; D possibly corresponds to TRBD1 (6 bases). The length of the CDR3 is 13 residues. V lost 1 base and J lost 7, with 10 bases in between. The V gene's germline CDR1 is SGHRS and CDR2 YFSETQ. The CDR3 region has the DNA TGCGCCAGCAGCTTGAACAGGGTGAATACGCAGTATTTT. Translated: CASSLNRVNTQYF.

This clonotype came up a few times. The chain couples TRBV25-1 to TRBJ2-7, with D uncertain. The CDR3 is 14 amino acids. Germline loops: CDR1 MGHDK, CDR2 SYGVNS. Trimming left V 4 bases short and J 3 bases short, with 13 bases between. CDR3 DNA: TGTGCCAGCAGTGGAGTGGGTGGCAGCTACGAGCAGTACTTC. Amino acids: CASSGVGGSYEQYF.

This clonotype appeared once. The J gene is TRBJ1-1, the V gene TRBV9; weak D call: TRBD1 (5 bases). Germline V CDR1 and CDR2: SGDLS, YYNGEE. V was shortened by 3 bases and J by 2 bases, with 14 bases between the two germline ends. The CDR3 totals 15 residues. In DNA, the CDR3 is TGTGCCAGCAGCGCGCGAGCCGGGACCAACACTGAAGCTTTCTTT. Protein sequence: CASSARAGTNTEAFF.

This chain joins TRBV27 and TRBJ2-5, with TRBD2 matching 7 bases. The junction had 8 bases not matched to a gene; V was cut back by 8 bases and J by 2 bases. CDR1 MNHEY and CDR2 SMNVEV come from the germline V gene (reference sequence). The CDR3 sequence is 14 residues long. The CDR3, as DNA: TGTGCCAGCGGCCGGGACTACCTACAAGAGACCCAGTACTTC. Translating it yields CASGRDYLQETQYF.

This chain joins TRBV19 and TRBJ2-7, with D perhaps TRBD1 (6 bases). V was trimmed by 1 base and J by 4 bases, leaving 11 bases between them. Germline V gives CDR1 LNHDA, CDR2 SQIVND (reference sequence). This CDR3 is built from 14 residues. CDR3 protein: CASSIAGHLYEQYF. CDR3 DNA sequence: TGTGCCAGTAGTATAGCGGGACACTTGTACGAGCAGTACTTC.

J is TRBJ2-7 and V is TRBV4-1; 7 nucleotides align to TRBD2. The CDR3 extends over 15 amino acids. Germline V gives CDR1 MGHRA, CDR2 YSYEKL. V shed 1 base and J 1 base; nucleotides not matched to a gene: 4. The CDR3 DNA sequence: TGCGCCAGCAGCCAAGGAGCGGGACTATCCTACGAGCAGTACTTC. It yields the protein CASSQGAGLSYEQYF.

Here the CDR3 reads CASSYVQGSVSTRAFF. The CDR3 DNA reads as TGTGCCAGCAGTTACGTCCAGGGGAGTGTTTCAACGCGGGCTTTCTTT. The rearrangement joins TRBV6-5 to TRBJ1-1, with D perhaps matching TRBD1 (6 bases). The CDR3 covers 16 residues. CDR1 MNHEY and CDR2 SVGAGI come from the germline V gene. The V end was cut by 2 bases, the J end by 11 bases, with 24 bases between.

This clonotype was detected a few times. The chain has TRBV6-5 and TRBJ2-7; tentatively, D is TRBD2 (6 bases). Germline V gene sequence: CDR1 MNHEY, CDR2 SVGAGI. This CDR3 contains 14 residues. V was pared by 5 bases and J by 0 bases, with 11 bases between. In DNA form, the CDR3 reads TGTGCCAGCAGTGTAGCGGAGAGCTCCTACGAGCAGTACTTC. The encoded protein is CASSVAESSYEQYF.

This clonotype showed up just a few times. The chain carries TRBV30 and TRBJ1-2; no clear D. Per germline, CDR1 GTSNPN and CDR2 SVGIG (reference sequence). With 0 bases removed from V and 2 bases from J, the gap between germline ends came to 4 bases. The CDR3 spans 12 residues. The CDR3 loop reads CAWSVRNYGYTF. The CDR3 nucleotides read TGTGCCTGGAGTGTCAGGAACTATGGCTACACCTTC.

This clonotype was seen a handful of times. V gene TRBV11-3 combines with J gene TRBJ2-1; D ambiguous. This CDR3 contains 12 residues. Looked up from germline, CDR1 is SGHNT and CDR2 is YENEEA. V lost 6 bases and J 6 bases, leaving 9 bases between the germline ends. CDR3 amino acids: CASSSESNEQFF. As DNA, the CDR3 is TGTGCCAGCAGTTCCGAATCCAATGAGCAGTTCTTC.

This rearrangement joins TRBV6-2 or TRBV6-3 to TRBJ2-1, with a tentative D call TRBD2 (5 bases). Trimming shortened V by 0 bases and J by 6 bases, and 6 bases separated the two germline ends. Looked up from germline, CDR1 is MNHEY and CDR2 is SVGEGT. The CDR3 runs to 13 residues. The CDR3: CASSYSRGNEQFF. Here the CDR3 DNA reads TGTGCCAGCAGTTACTCCCGGGGCAATGAGCAGTTCTTC.

The chain is built from TRBV27 and TRBJ2-1; possible D gene TRBD1, 5 bases. Germline V gene sequence: CDR1 MNHEY, CDR2 SMNVEV (reference sequence). The CDR3 has 13 amino acids. Trimming took off 4 bases at V and 9 bases at J, with 13 bases between the two ends. The CDR3 loop reads CASSYSRVTEQFF. The DNA for the CDR3 is TGTGCCAGCAGTTACAGCAGGGTCACTGAGCAGTTCTTC.

This clonotype was detected a few times. V usage is TRBV7-6 and J usage is TRBJ2-5, with a weak D call TRBD1 (5 bases). The CDR3 spans 15 residues. Trimming removed 6 bases at V and 5 bases at J, with 19 bases between. Germline-derived CDR1 and CDR2 are SGHVS and FNYEAQ. The DNA for the CDR3 is TGTGCCAGCAGTTTTGGCCAGGGCGGTTCGGAGACCCAGTACTTC. Translated, it gives CASSFGQGGSETQYF.

This clonotype was seen a few times. The J gene is TRBJ2-2, the V gene TRBV30; D gene unclear. Deletions cut 3 bases from V and 3 bases from J, with 5 bases between. Germline CDR1 reads GTSNPN; CDR2 reads SVGIG (reference sequence). CDR3 length: 12 amino acids. The chain's CDR3 is CAWRPDTGELFF. In DNA, the CDR3 is TGTGCCTGGAGACCGGACACCGGGGAGCTGTTTTTT.

In its sample, this clonotype was seen a few times. The chain employs TRBV15 and TRBJ2-3, with D unresolved. There are 15 residues in the CDR3. Germline-derived CDR1 and CDR2 are LNHNV and YYDKDF (reference sequence). Trimming pared 1 base from V and 4 bases from J, leaving 12 bases between. CDR3 residues: CATSRGAPGSDTQYF. The CDR3 nucleotides read TGTGCCACCAGCAGAGGAGCCCCCGGATCAGATACGCAGTATTTT.

The chain links TRBV5-6 to TRBJ2-7; 9 positions match TRBD1. The CDR3 loop spans 15 amino acids. V shed 0 bases and J 5 bases; nucleotides not matched to a gene: 6. Germline lookup yields CDR1 SGHDT and CDR2 YYEEEE. In DNA, the CDR3 is TGTGCCAGCAGCTTGGTATTGGGACAGGGCAACGAGCAGTACTTC. It encodes CASSLVLGQGNEQYF.

This clonotype was counted between two and nine times. V and J are TRBV9 and TRBJ2-3; a possible D gene is TRBD2 (6 bases). This CDR3 contains 14 residues. Trimming stripped 0 bases from V and 2 bases from J, with 7 bases between. CDR1 and CDR2 (germline): SGDLS, YYNGEE. CDR3 bases: TGTGCCAGCAGCGTAGGGGGGGACACAGATACGCAGTATTTT. Amino acids: CASSVGGDTDTQYF.

The chain is built from TRBV4-1 and TRBJ2-1; D ambiguous. The CDR3 has 17 amino acids. With 4 bases removed from V and 0 bases from J, the gap between germline ends came to 16 bases. Per the germline V gene, CDR1 is MGHRA and CDR2 is YSYEKL. The CDR3 DNA reads TGCGCCAGCAGCCTTCTACCGATCGGCCGCTCCTACAATGAGCAGTTCTTC. Its translation: CASSLLPIGRSYNEQFF.

The V gene is TRBV11-2, the J gene TRBJ1-1; 7 bases align to TRBD1. V lost 4 bases, J lost 6 bases, and 17 bases stayed unmatched. The germline gives CDR1 SGHAT, CDR2 FQNNGV. CDR3 size: 17 residues. Here the CDR3 DNA reads TGTGCCAGCAGCTCGACCCGTATAGGACAGGCCTCCCCTGAAGCTTTCTTT. Translation: CASSSTRIGQASPEAFF.

This clonotype was found a few times. The gene calls are TRBV12-3 or TRBV12-4 and TRBJ2-2; D not certain. V was clipped by 2 bases and J by 6 bases, with 4 bases between them. The CDR3 is 12 residues long. The CDR3 sequence is CASSLRSGELFF. CDR3 DNA sequence: TGTGCCAGCAGTTTAAGGTCCGGGGAGCTGTTTTTT.